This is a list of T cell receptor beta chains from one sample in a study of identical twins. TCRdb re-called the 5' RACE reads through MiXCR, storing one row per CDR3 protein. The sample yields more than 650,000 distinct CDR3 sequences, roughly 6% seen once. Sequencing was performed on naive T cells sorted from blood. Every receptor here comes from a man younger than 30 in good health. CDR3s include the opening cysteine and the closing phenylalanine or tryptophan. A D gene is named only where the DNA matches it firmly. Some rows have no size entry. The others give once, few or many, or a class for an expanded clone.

DNA: TGTGCCAGCACAGGCGGGTGGGGGAGAGGACAAGAGACCCAGTACTTC; CDR3: CASTGGWGRGQETQYF; size: many; J: TRBJ2-5; V: TRBV27; D: .
DNA: TGTGCCAGCAGTTCGACAGGGGCCAAAAACATTCAGTACTTC; CDR3: CASSSTGAKNIQYF; size: many; J: TRBJ2-4; V: TRBV27; D: TRBD1
DNA: TGCAGTGCCCTGGGTCGTCTCGCGGGAGAGATGTATGAGCAGTTCTTC; CDR3: CSALGRLAGEMYEQFF; size: few; J: TRBJ2-1; V: TRBV20-1; D: TRBD2
DNA: TGTGCCACCAGTGAGGAGGGGTACCGCTACGAGCAGTACTTC; CDR3: CATSEEGYRYEQYF; size: many; J: TRBJ2-7; V: TRBV24-1; D: .
DNA: TGTGCCAGCAGTTTTGGCCGGGACGGCCCCTTCAATGAGCAGTTCTTC; CDR3: CASSFGRDGPFNEQFF; size: many; J: TRBJ2-1; V: TRBV28; D: .
DNA: TGTGCCAGCTCACCACCGATGACAGATACGCAGTATTTT; CDR3: CASSPPMTDTQYF; size: .; J: TRBJ2-3; V: TRBV18; D: .
DNA: TGCGCCAGCAGCCCAGGGACAGCCGGGTCCAATGAGCAGTTCTTC; CDR3: CASSPGTAGSNEQFF; size: many; J: TRBJ2-1; V: TRBV5-1; D: TRBD1
DNA: TGTGCCAGCAGTGGGGGGACAGGGTATGAGCAGTTCTTC; CDR3: CASSGGTGYEQFF; size: .; J: TRBJ2-1; V: TRBV28; D: TRBD1
DNA: TGTGCCAGCAGCTCCCGACGGGAGTCTGGGTATGGCTACACCTTC; CDR3: CASSSRRESGYGYTF; size: many; J: TRBJ1-2; V: TRBV7-8; D: .
DNA: TGCAGTGCTAGCCCAGACATTCGCTACGAGCAGTACTTC; CDR3: CSASPDIRYEQYF; size: few; J: TRBJ2-7; V: TRBV20-1; D: .
DNA: TGTGCCGGGGGGGGCGTTGTGAGTTCGGCCCTCCACTTT; CDR3: CAGGGVVSSALHF; size: .; J: TRBJ1-6; V: TRBV6-1; D: .
DNA: TGCAGTGCTAGAGATAAAAGGCTAGCACTGAACAATGAGCAGTTCTTC; CDR3: CSARDKRLALNNEQFF; size: many; J: TRBJ2-1; V: TRBV20-1; D: .
DNA: TGTGCCAGCAGCTTAGATTTGGCTAGCGGGAGGGATGAGCAGTTCTTC; CDR3: CASSLDLASGRDEQFF; size: once; J: TRBJ2-1; V: TRBV11-3; D: TRBD2
DNA: TGTGCCAGCAGGGAGGCCTCCTACAATGAGCAGTTCTTC; CDR3: CASREASYNEQFF; size: few; J: TRBJ2-1; V: TRBV2; D: .
DNA: TGCAGTGCTAACCAGGGCTTGAACACTGAAGCTTTCTTT; CDR3: CSANQGLNTEAFF; size: many; J: TRBJ1-1; V: TRBV20-1; D: .
DNA: TGTGCCAGCCAGACTCGGGACTGGAGCCAGACCCAGTACTTC; CDR3: CASQTRDWSQTQYF; size: .; J: TRBJ2-5; V: TRBV27; D: .
DNA: TGCAGCGTTGGCGATACAGGGGGCGAGACCCAGTACTTC; CDR3: CSVGDTGGETQYF; size: many; J: TRBJ2-5; V: TRBV29-1; D: TRBD1
DNA: TGCGCCACGACGAACACAGCTAACTATGGCTACACCTTC; CDR3: CATTNTANYGYTF; size: many; J: TRBJ1-2; V: TRBV4-1; D: .
DNA: TGCGCCAGCAGTGGCAGGGGGGACAATGAGCAGTTCTTC; CDR3: CASSGRGDNEQFF; size: many; J: TRBJ2-1; V: TRBV5-1; D: .
DNA: TGCAGTGCTAGTAGTCCGGCTGAGCAGTTCTTC; CDR3: CSASSPAEQFF; size: many; J: TRBJ2-1; V: TRBV20-1; D: .
DNA: TGTGCCAGCAGTCCCCTCGCAGGGAAGTACCAAGAGACCCAGTACTTC; CDR3: CASSPLAGKYQETQYF; size: few; J: TRBJ2-5; V: TRBV12-3/TRBV12-4; D: .
DNA: TGTGCCAGCAGCCCGGTCGGCGGCTATAGCAATCAGCCCCAGCATTTT; CDR3: CASSPVGGYSNQPQHF; size: few; J: TRBJ1-5; V: TRBV5-5; D: .
DNA: TGTGCCAGCAGCCAGGGACGGAACTCTGGGGCCAACGTCCTGACTTTC; CDR3: CASSQGRNSGANVLTF; size: many; J: TRBJ2-6; V: TRBV11-2; D: .
DNA: TGTGCCAGCAGCCGGACTAGCGGGATGAGCTCCTACAATGAGCAGTTCTTC; CDR3: CASSRTSGMSSYNEQFF; size: .; J: TRBJ2-1; V: TRBV7-9; D: TRBD2
DNA: TGCGCCAGCAGCCCCGGGCAGGGGGCTGGGGTATTC; CDR3: CASSPGQGAGVF; size: .; J: TRBJ2-4; V: TRBV5-1; D: TRBD1
DNA: TGCGCCAGCAGCCAAGTCGTGGGAGGGCCGGGGACCCAGTACTTC; CDR3: CASSQVVGGPGTQYF; size: .; J: TRBJ2-5; V: TRBV4-3; D: TRBD2
DNA: TGTGCCAGCAGCCCTCGGGCCGAGCAGTTCTTC; CDR3: CASSPRAEQFF; size: .; J: TRBJ2-1; V: TRBV7-9; D: .
DNA: TGTGCCAGCAAAAGGACTAGGAACACCGGGGAGCTGTTTTTT; CDR3: CASKRTRNTGELFF; size: many; J: TRBJ2-2; V: TRBV7-2; D: TRBD2
DNA: TGTGCCAGCAGACGCCGACAGGCGGACTATCGGGAGCTGTTTTTT; CDR3: CASRRRQADYRELFF; size: few; J: TRBJ2-2; V: TRBV28; D: .
DNA: TGTGCCAGCAGTTCCCCCCCGGGACAGGACACCTACACCTTC; CDR3: CASSSPPGQDTYTF; size: .; J: TRBJ1-2; V: TRBV28; D: TRBD1